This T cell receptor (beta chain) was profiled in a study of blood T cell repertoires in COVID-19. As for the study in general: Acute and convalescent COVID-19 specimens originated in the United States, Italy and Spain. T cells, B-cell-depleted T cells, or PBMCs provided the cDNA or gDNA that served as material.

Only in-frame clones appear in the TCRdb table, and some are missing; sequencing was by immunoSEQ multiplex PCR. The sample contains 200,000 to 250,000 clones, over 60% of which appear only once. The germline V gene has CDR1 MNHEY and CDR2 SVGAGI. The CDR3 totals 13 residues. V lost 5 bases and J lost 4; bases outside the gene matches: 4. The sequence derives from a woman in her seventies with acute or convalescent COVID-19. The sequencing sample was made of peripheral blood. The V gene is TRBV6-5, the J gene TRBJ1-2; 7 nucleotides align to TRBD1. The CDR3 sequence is CASSPTGVYGYTF. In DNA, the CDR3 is TGTGCCAGCAGTCCCACAGGGGTCTATGGCTACACCTTC.